One T cell receptor (beta chain) is described in this entry. At least ten counts were recorded for this clonotype. Which antigen it targets is not known. The input lacks base qualities; no much larger clone sits a single base away. The CDR3, cysteine through phenylalanine, is 13 amino acids long. The retained sequence is limited to the CDR3, 39 bases, with the frame set at the first base. Cut back by 4 bases and 5 bases, the V and J ends lie 13 bases apart. From a lookup of the germline V gene, CDR1 and CDR2 are SGDLS and YYNGEE. This sample is drawn from a study of Graves' ophthalmopathy and Graves' hyperthyroidism listed by TCRdb under 2018. For the study in its entirety: Peripheral blood was collected before any treatment was given, at the time of initial diagnosis. The study used TCR beta repertoire signatures to distinguish Graves' ophthalmopathy from Graves' hyperthyroidism and to predict progression to ophthalmopathy. Once sampling was done, hyperthyroidism patients were given methimazole at a starting dose of 30 mg daily, while ophthalmopathy patients were given high-dose intravenous methylprednisolone. In over five hyperthyroidism patients, T-cell repertoires of thyroid tissue and blood were compared. A discovery set of 90 to 100 patients (43 ophthalmopathy, around 57 stable hyperthyroidism) was enrolled to explore V-J signatures distinguishing ophthalmopathy from hyperthyroidism. For independent validation, a separate cohort was made up of around 19 hyperthyroidism patients plus 17 patients who later progressed from hyperthyroidism to ophthalmopathy. In total, 135 blood samples were TCR-sequenced: around 42 ophthalmopathy, about 75 hyperthyroidism and about 17 hyperthyroidism-to-ophthalmopathy patients.

TCR beta CDR3 regions were amplified from RNA transcripts for repertoire sequencing. A first-round RT-PCR used HTBI primers with the Qiagen OneStep RT-PCR kit, followed by a second-round multiplex PCR, size selection and purification. Libraries were sequenced paired-end with 100 bp reads on an Illumina HiSeq2000. On the study's bioinformatics: SOAPnuke was used for read processing, and reads with adapters, uncalled bases, a mean Phred below 15, or no exact constant-primer or identifier match were discarded. High-quality paired reads were merged with COPE v1.2.5. Clonotypes were defined as unique nucleotide sequences and were aligned to IMGT TRB V, D and J references using MiTCR v1.1. The analysis was limited to V-J combinations with a frequency above 0.0001, which together covered just over 98% of the repertoires. For each V-J combination, a TCR clonal expansion and chaos score was defined as F50 clonal expansion divided by the chaos observed in the TCRdist matrix. Welch's t-statistics and random forest were used to reduce the features to 10 to 15 V-J combinations, which were then used as input to a naive Bayes classifier. The Morisita-Horn index was used to measure how similar the thyroid and blood repertoires were. TCRdb reanalyzed the raw reads on its own, using fastp at Q25 for trimming and MiXCR for clone calling, and kept in-frame beta chains. All rows with the same CDR3 protein become a single entry with the most common DNA and genes. TCRdb assigned the V and J calls; the authors' analysis was not used. The sample contains approximately 640,000 distinct CDR3 sequences, approximately 39% of them found a single time. The top ten hold 3.3% of the sample.

Here is what the overall study found, with its caveats: Most expanded thyroid clonotypes with a frequency above 0.001 also appeared in blood, which suggests that blood repertoires may reflect the immune response in the thyroid. In validation, the model predicted ophthalmopathy progression with nearly 71% sensitivity and approximately 72% specificity; roughly 11 predicted patients were CT-confirmed with GO in a median of about 6.1 months. The 13-signature model separated ophthalmopathy from stable hyperthyroidism with approximately 90% sensitivity and approximately 83% specificity in cross-validation, and 80%/75% in the test set. Sample size was not statistically predetermined, and group allocation was not concealed from the investigators.

Ophthalmopathy patients were characterized by moderately to severely active disease, a Clinical Activity Score of at least 3, a NOSPECS grade of at least 4, and a disease duration under 3 months. Patients with other autoimmune diseases, uncontrolled infections, pregnancy or lactation were excluded from the study. Diagnosis relied on clinical symptoms, serum thyroxine, TRAb, thyroid ultrasound and orbital computed tomography. Using Ficoll-Paque density gradient centrifugation, PBMCs were isolated from 9.5 to 10 ml of fresh peripheral blood. Total RNA was extracted using Trizol reagent, and RNA quality was checked on an Agilent 2100 Bioanalyzer.

The sample comprised peripheral blood. The sequence came from an adult man with Graves' ophthalmopathy. The receptor chain draws on TRBV9 and TRBJ2-7; perhaps TRBD1 is the D gene, with 6 bases matching. The DNA is as follows: TGTGCCAGCAGCCCCAAACAGGGTAACGAGCAGTACTTC. Translated, it gives CASSPKQGNEQYF.